This T cell receptor (beta chain) is from a study of T cell responses to AZD1222 COVID-19 vaccine. Unmatched junction bases numbered 15, after V lost 4 bases and J lost 0 bases. There are 19 residues in the CDR3. This clone has only one observation. Samples with a second dose at about 4 or about 12 weeks were pooled together. Sequenced by immunoSEQ multiplex PCR; TCRdb stores in-frame clones only, minus some. The data hold tens of thousands of clones, with approximately 83% observed a single time. The TCR sequence derives from an adult who received the AZD1222 COVID-19 vaccine. The rearrangement uses TRBV5-3 and TRBJ1-4, with 7 nucleotides matching TRBD1. TRBV5-3 is sorted into the ORF group, with uncertain function. Sequencing used peripheral blood, obtained 28 days after the second AZD1222 dose. CDR3 in amino acids: CARSLVSRDSITTNEKLFF. CDR3 sequence (DNA): TGTGCCAGAAGCCTTGTGAGCCGGGACAGCATTACAACTAATGAAAAACTGTTTTTT.